The 27 T cell receptor beta chains below all came from one sample that was sequenced in a study of blood T cell repertoires in COVID-19. The table came from immunoSEQ multiplex PCR; TCRdb's copy has only in-frame clones and leaves some out. The sample lists about 81,000 clones; roughly four fifths were seen once. The sequenced material came from peripheral blood. These receptors all come from a man aged 55 to 70 with acute or convalescent COVID-19.

The rearrangement joins TRBV18 to TRBJ2-7; D is unresolved. Trimming removed 5 bases at V and 6 bases at J, with 11 bases between. Looked up from germline, CDR1 is KGHSH and CDR2 is LQKENI. This CDR3 is 12 amino acids long. The chain's CDR3 is CASSAVDREQYF. The CDR3 nucleotides are TGTGCCAGCTCAGCGGTAGACCGCGAGCAGTACTTC.

The V and J genes are TRBV11-2 and TRBJ1-6, with D uncertain. CDR1 is SGHAT and CDR2 is FQNNGV in the germline V gene. This CDR3 is 13 amino acids long. Trimming removed 1 base at V and 9 bases at J, with 7 bases between. The CDR3 protein is CASSLAPRSPLHF. DNA for the CDR3: TGTGCCAGCAGCTTAGCCCCCCGTTCACCCCTCCACTTT.

This clone was seen more than once but under ten times. The V and J genes are TRBV10-1 and TRBJ2-7, with 7 bases aligning to TRBD1. V trimming: 6 bases; J trimming: 9 bases; junction bases outside the gene matches: 14. This CDR3 contains 14 residues. From germline, CDR1 is WNHNN and CDR2 SYGVQD (reference sequence). The CDR3 coding sequence is TGCGCCAGCAGCACCGGGACAGATCCGTTGGGGCAGTACTTC. Translation gives CASSTGTDPLGQYF.

This chain links TRBV6-5 with TRBJ1-1; D remains ambiguous. V lost 4 bases, J lost 5 bases, and 11 bases lay in between. The CDR3 is made up of 13 amino acids. The germline V gene encodes CDR1 MNHEY and CDR2 SVGAGI. Here the CDR3 DNA reads TGTGCCAGCAGTTCTCGGGGAAGAACTGAAGCTTTCTTT. Protein product: CASSSRGRTEAFF.

The chain carries TRBV27 and TRBJ1-1, with a weak D call TRBD1 (5 bases). Germline V gene lookup returns CDR1 MNHEY and CDR2 SMNVEV (reference sequence). Trimming took off 6 bases at V and 9 bases at J, with 17 bases between the two ends. The CDR3 has 13 residues. The CDR3 DNA reads TGTGCCAGCAGAACCACAGGTCAGAAAAAAGCTTTCTTT. Protein sequence: CASRTTGQKKAFF.

The CDR3 loop is CASSPPAGYNEQFF. The CDR3 DNA is TGTGCCAGCTCACCACCGGCGGGGTACAATGAGCAGTTCTTC. V usage is TRBV18 and J usage is TRBJ2-1, with a possible D match to TRBD2 (6 bases). Deletions cut 0 bases from V and 4 bases from J, with 7 bases between. The CDR3 is 14 residues long. Germline CDR1 reads KGHSH; CDR2 reads LQKENI. Full variable domain (missing parts from reference TRBV18 and TRBJ2-1): NAGVMQNPRHLVRRRGQEARLRCSPMKGHSHVYWYRQLPEEGLKFMVYLQKENIIDESGMPKERFSAEFPKEGPSILRIQQVVRGDSAAYFCASSPPAGYNEQFFGPGTRLTVL.

CDR3 sequence reads: CSASGIRTGDGYTF. CDR3 nucleotides: TGCAGTGCCAGTGGAATCAGGACAGGGGACGGCTACACCTTC. V usage is TRBV20-1 and J usage is TRBJ1-2; 9 nucleotides align to TRBD1. The J segment lost 8 bases and the V segment lost 6 bases, leaving 13 bases of the junction unmatched. The V gene's germline CDR1 is DFQATT and CDR2 SNEGSKA (reference sequence). The CDR3 runs to 14 residues.

V gene TRBV4-2 combines with J gene TRBJ2-5, with 10 bases identical to TRBD2. The germline V gene has CDR1 LGHNA and CDR2 YNFKEQ. V shed 4 bases and J 2 bases; nucleotides not matched to a gene: 4. The CDR3 runs 15 residues. DNA for the CDR3: TGTGCCAGCAGCCTCGGACTAGCGGAACAAGAGACCCAGTACTTC. It codes for CASSLGLAEQETQYF.

The chain combines TRBV28 with TRBJ2-4; TRBD1 agrees at 9 bases. CDR1 and CDR2 from the germline V gene are MDHEN and SYDVKM. V gave up 5 bases and J gave up 8 bases; unmatched junction bases: 13. The CDR3 sequence is 16 residues long. CDR3 in DNA: TGTGCCAGCAGTGGGCCGGGACAGGGAAGTAGGGACATTCAGTACTTC. Amino acid sequence: CASSGPGQGSRDIQYF.

This chain links TRBV2 with TRBJ1-4, with 8 positions matching TRBD1. The junction had 6 bases not matched to a gene; V was cut back by 1 base and J by 8 bases. Germline V gene sequence: CDR1 SNHLY, CDR2 FYNNEI. This CDR3 is built from 15 residues. The CDR3, as DNA: TGTGCCAGCAGTGAAGATGGACAGGGCTACGAAAAACTGTTTTTT. Translation: CASSEDGQGYEKLFF. Full variable domain (remainder filled in from reference TRBV2 and TRBJ1-4): EPEVTQTPSHQVTQMGQEVILRCVPISNHLYFYWYRQILGQKVEFLVSFYNNEISEKSEIFDDQFSVERPDGSNFTLKIRSTKLEDSAMYFCASSEDGQGYEKLFFGSGTQLSVL.

The CDR3 nucleotides read TGTGCCAGCAGTTGGAACCGGGTGCGAGCTCACACCTACGAGCAGTACTTC. Encoded protein: CASSWNRVRAHTYEQYF. V is TRBV6-2 or TRBV6-3 and J is TRBJ2-7; no clear D. CDR1 MNHEY and CDR2 SVGEGT come from the germline V gene. V was clipped by 4 bases and J by 2 bases, with 21 bases between them. CDR3 length equals 17 residues.

CDR3 protein: CASRKGVTNEKLFF. The CDR3 nucleotides read TGTGCCAGCAGAAAAGGGGTCACTAATGAAAAACTGTTTTTT. This sequence joins TRBV6-5 and TRBJ1-4; D may be TRBD1 (5 bases). The CDR3 has 14 amino acids. V gave up 6 bases and J gave up 2 bases, with 10 bases separating them. Germline lookup yields CDR1 MNHEY and CDR2 SVGAGI.

The chain carries TRBV3-1 (or the pseudogene TRBV3-2) and TRBJ2-7; possible D gene TRBD1, 6 bases. Trimming took off 6 bases at V and 3 bases at J, with 12 bases between the two ends. CDR1 is LGHDT and CDR2 is YNNKEL in the germline V gene (reference sequence). This CDR3 spans 13 amino acids. CDR3 region: CASRGHRSYEQYF. CDR3 nucleotides: TGTGCCAGCAGGGGACATCGGAGCTACGAGCAGTACTTC.

This chain links TRBV5-1 with TRBJ2-2; D might be TRBD2 (6 bases). Germline lookup yields CDR1 SGHRS and CDR2 YFSETQ. V gave up 3 bases and J gave up 2 bases, with 11 bases separating them. The CDR3 has 15 amino acids. CDR3 coding DNA: TGCGCCAGCAGCTCCCGGGACTTTAACACCGGGGAGCTGTTTTTT. Its protein product is CASSSRDFNTGELFF. The full variable domain, its missing parts supplied by reference TRBV5-1 and TRBJ2-2, is KAGVTQTPRYLIKTRGQQVTLSCSPISGHRSVSWYQQTPGQGLQFLFEYFSETQRNKGNFPGRFSGRQFSNSRSEMNVSTLELGDSALYLCASSSRDFNTGELFFGEGSRLTVL.

This chain joins TRBV13 and TRBJ2-7; 11 bases align to TRBD2. CDR1 is PRHDT and CDR2 is FYEKMQ in the germline V gene (reference sequence). Trimming at V came to 2 bases and at J to 6 bases, leaving 9 bases not matched to a gene. The CDR3 consists of 16 residues. DNA for the CDR3: TGTGCCAGCAGCTTAAGACGGCTAGCGGGAGGTCGCGAGCAGTACTTC. Translating gives CASSLRRLAGGREQYF.

V is TRBV19 and J is TRBJ1-1; D possibly corresponds to TRBD1 (5 bases). The CDR3 runs 13 residues. Germline V gene sequence: CDR1 LNHDA, CDR2 SQIVND (reference sequence). The V gene lost 3 bases and the J gene lost 8 bases, with 13 bases spanning the gap. This CDR3 reads CASSIPGGSEAFF. The CDR3 nucleotides are TGTGCCAGTAGTATCCCCGGGGGTTCCGAAGCTTTCTTT.

This clone was seen a few times. The rearrangement links TRBV2 to TRBJ1-2; no reliable D call. V lost 4 bases and J lost 0, with 12 bases in between. This CDR3 is 15 amino acids long. Per germline, CDR1 SNHLY and CDR2 FYNNEI. Written as DNA, the CDR3 is TGTGCCAGCAGTGCCTCGGGAGCTACTAACTATGGCTACACCTTC. Its translation: CASSASGATNYGYTF.

The chain combines TRBV7-2 with TRBJ2-3, with no clear D. V was shortened by 1 base and J by 4 bases, with 6 bases between the two germline ends. CDR1 and CDR2 from the germline V gene are SGHTA and FQGNSA. The CDR3 sequence is 13 residues long. This CDR3 reads CASSLVAPDTQYF. CDR3 sequence (DNA): TGTGCCAGCAGCTTAGTAGCTCCAGATACGCAGTATTTT.

Turning to this clone: A junction boundary mismatches the germline segment, possibly from a read error. This chain joins TRBV7-7 and TRBJ2-4; 8 nucleotides agree with TRBD2. The CDR3 has 20 residues. Germline V gives CDR1 SSHAT, CDR2 FNYEAQ (reference sequence). Here the CDR3 reads CASSSTKLAVTGRPQNIQYF. In DNA form, the CDR3 reads TGTGCTAGCAGCTCCACCAAACTAGCGGTCACCGGGCGTCCCCAAAACATTCAGTACTTC.

The chain carries TRBV3-1 (or the pseudogene TRBV3-2) and TRBJ2-3; a weak D match, TRBD2 (5 bases). The CDR3 is 14 amino acids. From germline, CDR1 is LGHDT and CDR2 YNNKEL (reference sequence). The V and J ends lost 5 bases and 1 base respectively, with 10 bases between them. Written as DNA, the CDR3 is TGTGCCAGCAGCTCGCGGGTGGGCACAGATACGCAGTATTTT. Its translation is CASSSRVGTDTQYF.

The chain couples TRBV9 to TRBJ1-5; a weak D match, TRBD1 (6 bases). V lost 0 bases to trimming and J lost 3 bases, with 10 bases between them. Germline assignment: CDR1 SGDLS and CDR2 YYNGEE. The CDR3 loop spans 15 amino acids. CDR3 amino acids: CASSVGGGTNQPQHF. CDR3 nucleotides: TGTGCCAGCAGCGTAGGTGGGGGCACCAATCAGCCCCAGCATTTT.

This clone occurred a few times. V and J are TRBV2 and TRBJ2-1, with TRBD2 matching over 9 bases. Germline loops: CDR1 SNHLY, CDR2 FYNNEI. V was pared by 6 bases and J by 8 bases, with 11 bases of the junction left unmatched. The CDR3 consists of 15 residues. The CDR3 protein is CASSPSAGGRDEQFF. CDR3 DNA: TGTGCCAGCAGCCCTTCAGCGGGGGGTAGAGATGAGCAGTTCTTC.

The chain uses TRBV28 and TRBJ2-2, with D uncertain. In germline, CDR1 is MDHEN, CDR2 SYDVKM. Trimming shortened V by 5 bases and J by 0 bases, and 7 bases separated the two germline ends. The CDR3 runs to 14 residues. The CDR3 is CASSQFPNTGELFF. CDR3 DNA sequence: TGTGCCAGCAGTCAATTTCCGAACACCGGGGAGCTGTTTTTT.

Here the CDR3 DNA reads TGTGCCAGCAGTATGACAACAACTTACTACGAGCAGTACTTC. It specifies CASSMTTTYYEQYF. The V gene is TRBV28, the J gene TRBJ2-7; D remains ambiguous. CDR1 and CDR2 from the germline V gene are MDHEN and SYDVKM. V gave up 5 bases and J gave up 3 bases, with 14 bases separating them. This CDR3 comprises 14 residues.

The chain carries TRBV28 and TRBJ2-2, with 12 bases that match TRBD1. The CDR3 loop spans 14 amino acids. Losses at the gene ends were 8 bases for V and 4 bases for J; bases not matched to a gene: 2. From germline, CDR1 is MDHEN and CDR2 SYDVKM. In nucleotides, the CDR3 is TGTGCCAGCGGGACAGGGGGCAGCACCGGGGAGCTGTTTTTT. It codes for CASGTGGSTGELFF.

This clone is a singleton in its sample. V usage is TRBV4-1 and J usage is TRBJ2-7, with D tentatively TRBD1 (8 bases). This CDR3 contains 15 residues. The V gene lost 4 bases and the J gene lost 4 bases, with 17 bases spanning the gap. Germline CDR1 and CDR2: MGHRA and YSYEKL. CDR3 DNA: TGCGCCAGCAGCCGATCCGGACAGGGAGGGTACGAGCAGTACTTC. Protein: CASSRSGQGGYEQYF.

The chain links TRBV6-2 or TRBV6-3 to TRBJ1-1; TRBD1 matches 10 bases. V gave up 6 bases and J gave up 5 bases; unmatched junction bases: 9. Germline V CDR1 and CDR2: MNHEY, SVGEGT. The CDR3 contains 15 residues. The CDR3 loop is CASSPRTGGRTEAFF. The CDR3 coding sequence is TGTGCCAGCAGCCCAAGGACAGGGGGGAGAACTGAAGCTTTCTTT.